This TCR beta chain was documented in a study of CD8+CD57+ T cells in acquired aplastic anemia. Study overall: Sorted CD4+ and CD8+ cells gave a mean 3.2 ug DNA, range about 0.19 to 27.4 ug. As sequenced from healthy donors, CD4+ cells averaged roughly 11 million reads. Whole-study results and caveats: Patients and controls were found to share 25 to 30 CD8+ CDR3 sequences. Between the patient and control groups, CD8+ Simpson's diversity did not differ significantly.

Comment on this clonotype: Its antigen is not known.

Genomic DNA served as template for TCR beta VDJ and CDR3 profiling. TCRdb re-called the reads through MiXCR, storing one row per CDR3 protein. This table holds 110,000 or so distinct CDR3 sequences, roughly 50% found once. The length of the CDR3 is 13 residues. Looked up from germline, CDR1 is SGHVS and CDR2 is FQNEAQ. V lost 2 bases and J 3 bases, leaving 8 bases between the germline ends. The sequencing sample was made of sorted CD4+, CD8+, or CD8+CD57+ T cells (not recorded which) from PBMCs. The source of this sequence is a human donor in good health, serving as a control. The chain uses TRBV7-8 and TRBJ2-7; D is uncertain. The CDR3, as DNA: TGTGCCAGCAGCTTAAGCGACAACTACGAGCAGTACTTC. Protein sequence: CASSLSDNYEQYF.